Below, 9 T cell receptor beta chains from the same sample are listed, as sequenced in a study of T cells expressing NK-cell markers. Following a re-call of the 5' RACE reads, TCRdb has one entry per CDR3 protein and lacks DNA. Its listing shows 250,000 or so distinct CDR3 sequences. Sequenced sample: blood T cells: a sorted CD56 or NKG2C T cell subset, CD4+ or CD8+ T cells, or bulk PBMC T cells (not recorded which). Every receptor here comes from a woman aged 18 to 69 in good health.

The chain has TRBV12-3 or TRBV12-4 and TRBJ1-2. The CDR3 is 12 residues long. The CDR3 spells CASHRGYYGYTF.

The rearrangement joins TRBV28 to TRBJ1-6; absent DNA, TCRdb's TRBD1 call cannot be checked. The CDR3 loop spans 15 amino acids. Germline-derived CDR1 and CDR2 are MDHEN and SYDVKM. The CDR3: CASSFGRGYNSPLHF.

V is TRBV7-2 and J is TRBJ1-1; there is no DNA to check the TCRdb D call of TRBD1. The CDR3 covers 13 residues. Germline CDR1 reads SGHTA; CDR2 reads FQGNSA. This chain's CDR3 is CASRQGFNTEAFF.

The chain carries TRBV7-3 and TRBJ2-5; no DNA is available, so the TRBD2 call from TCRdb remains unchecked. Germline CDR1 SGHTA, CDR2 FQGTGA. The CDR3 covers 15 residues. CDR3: CASGPSGGYQETQYF.

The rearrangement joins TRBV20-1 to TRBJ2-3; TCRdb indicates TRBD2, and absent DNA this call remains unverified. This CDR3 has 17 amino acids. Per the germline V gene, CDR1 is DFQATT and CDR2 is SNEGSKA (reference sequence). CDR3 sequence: CSARGYRSGRGKDTQYF.

Here the CDR3 reads CASSSDRGRGSPLHF. V gene TRBV12-3 or TRBV12-4 combines with J gene TRBJ1-6; the D call of TRBD1 rests on TCRdb alone, since no DNA is present to check it. There are 15 residues in the CDR3.

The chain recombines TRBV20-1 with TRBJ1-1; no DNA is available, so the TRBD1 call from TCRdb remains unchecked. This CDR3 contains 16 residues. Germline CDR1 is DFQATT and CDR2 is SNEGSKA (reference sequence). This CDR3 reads CSAPRREGQEGDWAFF.

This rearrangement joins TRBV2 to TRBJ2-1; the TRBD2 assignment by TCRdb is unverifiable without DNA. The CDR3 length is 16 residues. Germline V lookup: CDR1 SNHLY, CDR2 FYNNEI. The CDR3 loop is CASSPHTSGSFDEQFF. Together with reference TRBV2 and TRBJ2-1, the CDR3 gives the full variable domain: EPEVTQTPSHQVTQMGQEVILRCVPISNHLYFYWYRQILGQKVEFLVSFYNNEISEKSEIFDDQFSVERPDGSNFTLKIRSTKLEDSAMYFCASSPHTSGSFDEQFFGPGTRLTVL.

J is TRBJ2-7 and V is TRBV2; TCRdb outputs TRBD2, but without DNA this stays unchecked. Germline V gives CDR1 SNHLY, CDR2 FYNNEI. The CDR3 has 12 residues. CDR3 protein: CASSGMVGEQYF.